The sequence of this T cell receptor beta chain was determined in a study of regulatory T cells in long-lasting Graves disease. CDR3-region Arm-PCR and iRepertoire HTBI primers produced the TCR beta libraries. Each CDR3 protein is one row after TCRdb ran MiXCR on the multiplex PCR reads. The sample consists of roughly 430,000 distinct CDR3 sequences, around 20% of them appearing once. Study results and limitations: Persistent Graves' patients showed reduced TCR diversity versus newly diagnosed patients.

This clonotype showed up just a few times. Its antigen is as yet unknown. Germline CDR1 is SGHRS and CDR2 is YFSETQ. This CDR3 region has 15 residues. The V and J ends lost 4 bases and 5 bases respectively, with 16 bases between them. The time point is: persistent/refractory GD, antithyroid drugs over 5 years with positive TRAb. PBMC RNA served as the TCR library source. This chain joins TRBV5-1 and TRBJ2-4; tentatively, D is TRBD1 or TRBD2 (5 bases each). This receptor was identified in a female donor with Graves disease. This sample comprised peripheral blood mononuclear cells (PBMCs), obtained when the disease was refractory, from a patient treated with antithyroid drugs. The CDR3 DNA reads as TGCGCCAGCAGCCCGCCCCGGGACGCGGAAAACATTCAGTACTTC. Protein product: CASSPPRDAENIQYF. The full variable domain, in which reference TRBV5-1 and TRBJ2-4 provide the parts outside the CDR3, is KAGVTQTPRYLIKTRGQQVTLSCSPISGHRSVSWYQQTPGQGLQFLFEYFSETQRNKGNFPGRFSGRQFSNSRSEMNVSTLELGDSALYLCASSPPRDAENIQYFGAGTRLSVL.